A selection of T cell receptor beta chains follows, all from one sample in a study of graft-versus-host responses after intestinal transplantation. This table comes from immunoSEQ multiplex PCR, and its TCRdb copy is limited to in-frame clones, with some not included. The top ten hold 0.2% to 0.25% of the sample, which has about 120,000 clones, approximately 92% seen once. These receptors have no identified antigens. The sequences come from unstimulated CD4+ T cells sorted from spleen or lymph node cells, collected before transplant. The receptors stem from a human donor who was the organ donor for an intestinal transplant. CDR3s include the opening cysteine and the closing phenylalanine or tryptophan. D genes are given only for firm matches. Some rows have no size entry. The others give once, few or many, or a class for an expanded clone.

CDR3,DNA,size,J,V,D
CASSLRTGETQYF,TGTGCCAGCAGTTTACGGACAGGGGAGACCCAGTACTTC,-,TRBJ2-5,TRBV27,TRBD1
CASSLVAGVLYEQYF,TGCGCCAGCAGCTTGGTAGCGGGGGTCCTGTACGAGCAGTACTTC,-,TRBJ2-7,TRBV5-1,TRBD2
CASTVLAGPYEQYF,TGTGCCAGCACCGTACTAGCGGGGCCCTACGAGCAGTACTTC,once,TRBJ2-7,TRBV5-5,TRBD2
CASSPRSNYGYTF,TGTGCCAGCAGTCCCCGGAGCAACTATGGCTACACCTTC,-,TRBJ1-2,TRBV6-1,-
CASSQVGRGELFF,TGTGCCAGCAGCCAAGTCGGCCGCGGGGAGCTGTTTTTT,-,TRBJ2-2,TRBV14,-
CASSQGKPGNTIYF,TGTGCCAGCAGCCAAGGCAAGCCGGGAAACACCATATATTTT,-,TRBJ1-3,TRBV4-2,-
CASSLFWGAGANVLTF,TGTGCCAGCAGCTTGTTCTGGGGCGCTGGGGCCAACGTCCTGACTTTC,-,TRBJ2-6,TRBV5-6,-
CASSVVGLAVGEQFF,TGTGCCAGCAGCGTAGTAGGACTAGCGGTCGGTGAGCAGTTCTTC,once,TRBJ2-1,TRBV9,TRBD2
CASSVVQAYEQYF,TGTGCCAGCAGCGTAGTCCAGGCCTACGAGCAGTACTTC,-,TRBJ2-7,TRBV9,-
CASRNRGLGANVLTF,TGTGCCAGCAGAAACAGGGGGCTTGGGGCCAACGTCCTGACTTTC,-,TRBJ2-6,TRBV6-1,TRBD1
CASSLVLGGQETQYF,TGTGCCAGCAGCTTGGTCCTAGGAGGACAAGAGACCCAGTACTTC,-,TRBJ2-5,TRBV5-6,-
CASSQDLSGSTDTQYF,TGTGCCAGCAGCCAAGATTTAAGCGGGAGCACAGATACGCAGTATTTT,-,TRBJ2-3,TRBV4-2,-
CASSVLGGGGLGGQPQHF,TGTGCCAGCAGCGTTCTAGGAGGGGGCGGATTGGGCGGGCAGCCCCAGCATTTT,-,TRBJ1-5,TRBV2,TRBD1
CSVRDRHTEAFF,TGCAGCGTCCGGGACAGACACACTGAAGCTTTCTTT,-,TRBJ1-1,TRBV29-1,TRBD1
CASSLGGRSYGYTF,TGTGCCAGTAGTTTAGGGGGGCGAAGCTATGGCTACACCTTC,-,TRBJ1-2,TRBV19,-
CASSLGGGSHEQYF,TGTGCCAGCAGCTTAGGAGGAGGTTCCCACGAGCAGTACTTC,few,TRBJ2-7,TRBV7-9,-
CSASDRANKNIQYF,TGCAGCGCTTCAGACAGGGCGAACAAAAACATTCAGTACTTC,-,TRBJ2-4,TRBV29-1,TRBD1
CAIGGQLNSPLHF,TGTGCCATCGGGGGACAGCTCAATTCACCCCTCCACTTT,-,TRBJ1-6,TRBV6-5,TRBD1
CAWSVRGHEQYF,TGTGCCTGGAGTGTACGTGGCCACGAGCAGTACTTC,-,TRBJ2-7,TRBV30,-
CASSLSSLVNTEAFF,TGCGCCAGCAGCTTGAGCAGTTTAGTGAACACTGAAGCTTTCTTT,-,TRBJ1-1,TRBV5-1,-
CASRDRFGYTF,TGTGCCAGTAGGGACAGATTCGGCTACACCTTC,once,TRBJ1-2,TRBV19,-
CASSALTGATNTIYF,TGTGCCAGCAGTGCATTGACAGGGGCTACAAACACCATATATTTT,-,TRBJ1-3,TRBV6-5,TRBD1
CASSFSGRYEQYF,TGTGCCAGCAGCTTTTCAGGCCGGTACGAGCAGTACTTC,-,TRBJ2-7,TRBV6-5,-
CASSWGELWVNTGELFF,TGTGCCAGCAGCTGGGGGGAGTTATGGGTGAACACCGGGGAGCTGTTTTTT,-,TRBJ2-2,TRBV2,-